The 25 T cell receptor beta chains below come from one sample, sequenced in a study of identical twins. TCRdb recomputed calls from the 5' RACE reads with MiXCR, one row per CDR3 protein. The repertoire holds under 300,000 distinct CDR3 sequences, with about 14% as singletons. Sequencing input: memory (CD45RO+) T cells sorted from blood. The receptors originated from a woman between 18 and 30 years old in good health.

This clonotype turned up a few times. The V call is TRBV7-8, the J call TRBJ2-3; D is unresolved. The V end lost 11 bases, the J end lost 3 bases, and 9 bases lay between the germline ends. CDR3 size: 11 residues. Germline V gives CDR1 SGHVS, CDR2 FQNEAQ. CDR3 region: CASGWTDTQYF. Here the CDR3 DNA reads TGTGCCTCCGGTTGGACAGATACGCAGTATTTT.

This clonotype was detected a few times. The chain joins TRBV5-4 to TRBJ2-7; D gene unclear. V was pared by 0 bases and J by 4 bases, with 11 bases between. Germline loops: CDR1 SGHNT, CDR2 YYREEE (reference sequence). The CDR3 covers 14 residues. CDR3 loop: CASSLGVTEYEQYF. The CDR3 DNA follows: TGTGCCAGCAGCTTGGGGGTGACGGAATACGAGCAGTACTTC.

This clonotype was detected ten times or more. The chain has TRBV6-5 and TRBJ1-2, with a weak D call TRBD1 (5 bases). The germline V gene encodes CDR1 MNHEY and CDR2 SVGAGI. There are 13 residues in the CDR3. V lost 2 bases, J lost 12 bases, and 16 bases lay in between. The CDR3 nucleotides read TGTGCCAGCAGTTACAGCGCAGGGCGACCTAACACCTTC. Amino acid sequence: CASSYSAGRPNTF.

This clonotype was observed a few times. The chain uses TRBV7-8 and TRBJ2-5; D is unclear. V lost 5 bases, J lost 5 bases, and 15 bases lay in between. This CDR3 is built from 14 residues. In germline, CDR1 is SGHVS, CDR2 FQNEAQ. CDR3 in DNA: TGTGCCAGCAGCCTGAAGAGGACCAGGGAGACCCAGTACTTC. Protein product: CASSLKRTRETQYF. The full variable domain, with the rest looked up from reference TRBV7-8 and TRBJ2-5, is GAGVSQSPRYKVAKRGQDVALRCDPISGHVSLFWYQQALGQGPEFLTYFQNEAQLDKSGLPSDRFFAERPEGSVSTLKIQRTQQEDSAVYLCASSLKRTRETQYFGPGTRLLVL.

V gene TRBV20-1 combines with J gene TRBJ2-1; possibly TRBD2 for D (6 bases). Germline V CDR1 and CDR2: DFQATT, SNEGSKA (reference sequence). The CDR3 has 13 residues. DNA for the CDR3: TGCGGGACTTACGGGAGAAGGAACAATGAGCAGTTCTTC. Translated, it gives CGTYGRRNNEQFF.

CDR3 nucleotides: TGCGCCAGCAGGGAACAGGGTGGGAACGAGCAGTACTTC. Translating it yields CASREQGGNEQYF. The chain links TRBV5-1 to TRBJ2-7, with TRBD1 as a possible D gene (6 bases). The CDR3 covers 13 residues. Per germline, CDR1 SGHRS and CDR2 YFSETQ. V was shortened by 5 bases and J by 5 bases, with 14 bases between the two germline ends. Variable domain in full (rest from reference TRBV5-1 and TRBJ2-7): KAGVTQTPRYLIKTRGQQVTLSCSPISGHRSVSWYQQTPGQGLQFLFEYFSETQRNKGNFPGRFSGRQFSNSRSEMNVSTLELGDSALYLCASREQGGNEQYFGPGTRLTVT.

This clonotype was observed a handful of times. CDR3 nucleotides: TGCGCCAGCAGCTTGGCCCTCTCCGGGGAGCTGTTTTTT. Amino acids: CASSLALSGELFF. The chain uses TRBV5-1 and TRBJ2-2; unclear D gene. CDR1 and CDR2 from the germline V gene are SGHRS and YFSETQ. The CDR3 covers 13 residues. V shed 0 bases and J shed 6 bases, with 6 bases lying between them.

This clonotype came up a few times. J is TRBJ2-3 and V is TRBV20-1; TRBD2 matches at 7 bases. Germline assignment: CDR1 DFQATT and CDR2 SNEGSKA (reference sequence). The CDR3 extends over 13 amino acids. The trim removed 7 bases at V and 2 bases at J, leaving 6 bases unmatched. The CDR3 is CSVRDYNTDTQYF. Written as DNA, the CDR3 is TGCAGTGTTCGGGACTACAACACAGATACGCAGTATTTT.

This clonotype was detected ten times or more. Here the CDR3 DNA reads TGTGCCAGCAGTCGGGGGGTCAATGAGCAGTTCTTC. It codes for CASSRGVNEQFF. The chain combines TRBV7-9 with TRBJ2-1; TRBD2 aligns across 7 bases. Germline V gene data show CDR1 as SEHNR and CDR2 as FQNEAQ (reference sequence). The CDR3 consists of 12 residues. V was clipped by 6 bases and J by 6 bases; unmatched bases: 2.

This clonotype was counted at least ten times. The V gene is TRBV12-3 or TRBV12-4, the J gene TRBJ2-2; TRBD1 agrees at 7 bases. The CDR3 covers 13 residues. V shed 6 bases, J shed 7 bases, and the junction held 5 bases outside the gene matches. In DNA, the CDR3 is TGTGCCAGCAGCCTACAGGGGCGCGGGGAGCTGTTTTTT. Translating it yields CASSLQGRGELFF.

This clonotype was seen repeatedly, ten times or more. V is TRBV5-1 and J is TRBJ1-4; 8 nucleotides match TRBD1. V gave up 0 bases and J gave up 7 bases; unmatched junction bases: 11. This CDR3 spans 17 amino acids. Germline V gene data show CDR1 as SGHRS and CDR2 as YFSETQ. The CDR3 DNA sequence: TGCGCCAGCAGCTTGGGAGTGCAGGGGGCGCGGAGTGAAAAACTGTTTTTT. Amino acid sequence: CASSLGVQGARSEKLFF.

The chain employs TRBV5-6 and TRBJ1-3; D unclear. Trimming cost V 1 base and J 0 bases, with 14 bases left between them. This CDR3 contains 17 residues. The germline V gene has CDR1 SGHDT and CDR2 YYEEEE. CDR3 in DNA: TGTGCCAGCAGCTTGTGGGCAGGCTTAATCTCTGGAAACACCATATATTTT. It yields the protein CASSLWAGLISGNTIYF.

J is TRBJ2-7 and V is TRBV20-1, with D perhaps being TRBD1 or TRBD2 (5 bases each). CDR3 size: 16 residues. The germline V gene has CDR1 DFQATT and CDR2 SNEGSKA (reference sequence). V dropped 3 bases and J dropped 7 bases, with 25 bases sitting between them. CDR3 sequence reads: CSARVLPGAGVGEQYF. In nucleotides, the CDR3 is TGCAGTGCTAGGGTCCTCCCCGGGGCCGGGGTGGGAGAGCAGTACTTC.

This clonotype has just a few counts. The chain uses TRBV20-1 and TRBJ2-4; 7 bases agree with TRBD1. The germline gives CDR1 DFQATT, CDR2 SNEGSKA (reference sequence). Losses at the gene ends were 1 base for V and 1 base for J; bases not matched to a gene: 7. This CDR3 has 16 amino acids. The CDR3: CSARVDRVMAKNIQYF. CDR3 DNA sequence: TGCAGTGCTAGAGTAGACAGGGTAATGGCCAAAAACATTCAGTACTTC.

This clonotype has more than one count but fewer than ten. The chain recombines TRBV12-3 or TRBV12-4 with TRBJ2-7; maybe TRBD1 (5 bases). The germline V and J ends were trimmed by 6 bases and 6 bases, with 18 bases remaining between them. This CDR3 contains 14 residues. CDR3 region: CASSPVRGLGEQYF. The CDR3 region has the DNA TGTGCCAGCAGCCCCGTAAGGGGTCTCGGCGAGCAGTACTTC.

This clonotype has a handful of counts. The chain employs TRBV7-2 and TRBJ1-3; D not certain. CDR3 length: 15 residues. The V and J ends lost 6 bases and 0 bases respectively, with 12 bases between them. Germline assignment: CDR1 SGHTA and CDR2 FQGNSA. In nucleotides, the CDR3 is TGTGCCAGCAGTCTTCTTCAGGTCTCTGGAAACACCATATATTTT. Residues: CASSLLQVSGNTIYF.

In the case of this clonotype: One end of the junction is discordant with germline, which a read error may explain. V gene TRBV10-2 combines with J gene TRBJ1-6, with D maybe TRBD1 (5 bases). The CDR3 extends over 12 amino acids. Germline V gene lookup returns CDR1 WSHSY and CDR2 SAAADI. CDR3 nucleotides: TGCGCCAGCAGGGGAGGGGATACGCCGAACTTCTTT. This sequence encodes CASRGGDTPNFF.

Ten or more counts support this clonotype. The chain links TRBV7-2 to TRBJ2-3; unclear D gene. Trimming shortened V by 5 bases and J by 6 bases, and 6 bases separated the two germline ends. The CDR3 consists of 11 residues. Germline CDR1 is SGHTA and CDR2 is FQGNSA. CDR3 residues: CASSPLDTQYF. Here the CDR3 DNA reads TGTGCCAGCAGCCCCCTGGATACGCAGTATTTT.

The chain couples TRBV5-1 to TRBJ1-2; 7 positions match TRBD1. Per the germline V gene, CDR1 is SGHRS and CDR2 is YFSETQ. This CDR3 comprises 14 residues. Trimming removed 0 bases from V and 7 bases from J; junction bases left unmatched: 6. This CDR3 reads CASSLVAGGGGYTF. The CDR3 DNA is TGCGCCAGCAGCTTGGTGGCAGGGGGAGGTGGCTACACCTTC.

The chain is built from TRBV18 and TRBJ1-2; D is possibly TRBD1 (5 bases). Trimming removed 3 bases from V and 2 bases from J, with 13 bases in between. This CDR3 comprises 15 residues. The germline CDR1 and CDR2 sequences are KGHSH and LQKENI. The CDR3 here is CASSPKGTVNYGYTF. The CDR3 DNA reads TGTGCCAGCTCACCTAAGGGGACTGTCAACTATGGCTACACCTTC. Together with reference TRBV18 and TRBJ1-2, the CDR3 gives the full variable domain: NAGVMQNPRHLVRRRGQEARLRCSPMKGHSHVYWYRQLPEEGLKFMVYLQKENIIDESGMPKERFSAEFPKEGPSILRIQQVVRGDSAAYFCASSPKGTVNYGYTFGSGTRLTVV.

This clonotype appeared many times. The rearrangement links TRBV4-1 to TRBJ2-7, with D unresolved. Germline CDR1 MGHRA, CDR2 YSYEKL. V was cut by 0 bases and J by 9 bases, with 12 bases left in between. This CDR3 contains 13 residues. The CDR3 loop is CASSQDIPDGQYF. CDR3 sequence (DNA): TGCGCCAGCAGCCAAGATATCCCCGACGGGCAGTACTTC.

This clonotype was seen a few times. The chain uses TRBV7-9 and TRBJ2-7, with D perhaps matching TRBD2 (5 bases). Germline-derived CDR1 and CDR2 are SEHNR and FQNEAQ (reference sequence). Trimming left V 5 bases short and J 2 bases short, with 13 bases between. This CDR3 is built from 14 residues. The CDR3 here is CASSGLAPTYEQYF. For the CDR3, the DNA is TGTGCCAGCAGCGGCTTAGCGCCCACCTACGAGCAGTACTTC.

The chain employs TRBV12-3 or TRBV12-4 and TRBJ2-2; D is perhaps TRBD2 (5 bases). Trimming took off 1 base at V and 6 bases at J, with 6 bases between the two ends. This CDR3 has 13 amino acids. The chain's CDR3 is CASSLGGSGELFF. The CDR3 bases are TGTGCCAGCAGTTTAGGAGGGTCCGGGGAGCTGTTTTTT.

There are a few counts of this clonotype. This chain uses TRBV11-2 with TRBJ2-7; 7 bases map to TRBD1. Per germline, CDR1 SGHAT and CDR2 FQNNGV. The CDR3 contains 15 residues. Trimming at V came to 10 bases and at J to 3 bases, leaving 15 bases not matched to a gene. CDR3 DNA sequence: TGTGCCACCCGCCGGAACCGGGACAGCCACTACGAGCAGTACTTC. Amino acid sequence: CATRRNRDSHYEQYF.

Details on this clonotype: This clone may be a read error of a much larger clone one base away. The chain links TRBV5-1 to TRBJ2-1; 8 positions match TRBD2. Germline CDR1 SGHRS, CDR2 YFSETQ. The CDR3 loop spans 15 amino acids. In nucleotides, the CDR3 is TGCGCCATCAGCTTAACTAGCGGAACTCACAATGAGCAGTTCTTC. Translation: CAISLTSGTHNEQFF.